The 5 T cell receptor beta chains below all came from one sample that was sequenced in a study of T cells after yellow fever vaccination. TCRdb processed the 5' RACE reads anew with MiXCR; each CDR3 protein has one entry. The sample has 250,000 to 350,000 distinct CDR3 sequences, 7.5% to 9.5% seen once; the top ten hold about 3.7%. The source material was CD4+ T cells sorted from PBMCs, sampled 5 days after the yellow fever booster vaccination. The receptors were sampled from a man aged 18-30 years who received the YFV17D yellow fever vaccine.

In its sample, this clonotype was seen once. This chain connects TRBV6-5 to TRBJ2-3; a weak D match, TRBD2 (6 bases). The V end lost 8 bases, the J end lost 0 bases, and 21 bases lay between the germline ends. This CDR3 comprises 17 residues. Germline CDR1 MNHEY, CDR2 SVGAGI. The CDR3 sequence is CASRAGRGSSSTDTQYF. For the CDR3, the DNA is TGTGCCAGCCGTGCGGGACGGGGGAGCTCTAGCACAGATACGCAGTATTTT.

The J gene is TRBJ2-7, the V gene TRBV10-3; D uncertain. The CDR3 is 15 residues long. Germline V CDR1 and CDR2: ENHRY, SYGVKD. The ends were cut back, 0 bases at V and 1 base at J, with 10 bases in the middle. The DNA for the CDR3 is TGTGCCATCAGTGAGTCAATGGGCAGGTCCTACGAGCAGTACTTC. Translated: CAISESMGRSYEQYF.

This clonotype was counted only a few times. V is TRBV20-1 and J is TRBJ2-3; the D is unclear. The CDR3 sequence is 12 residues long. Deletions cut 4 bases from V and 14 bases from J, with 19 bases between. Germline V lookup: CDR1 DFQATT, CDR2 SNEGSKA (reference sequence). The CDR3 nucleotides read TGCAGTGCTACCCCTATGGGCAAGGCCCGGTATTTT. Translation gives CSATPMGKARYF.

J is TRBJ2-7 and V is TRBV5-1; D not certain. Trimming left V 0 bases short and J 6 bases short, with 4 bases between. This CDR3 comprises 11 residues. The germline CDR1 and CDR2 sequences are SGHRS and YFSETQ. This CDR3 is CASSLDSEQYF. The CDR3 nucleotides are TGCGCCAGCAGCTTGGATTCCGAGCAGTACTTC. The full variable domain, its missing parts supplied by reference TRBV5-1 and TRBJ2-7, is KAGVTQTPRYLIKTRGQQVTLSCSPISGHRSVSWYQQTPGQGLQFLFEYFSETQRNKGNFPGRFSGRQFSNSRSEMNVSTLELGDSALYLCASSLDSEQYFGPGTRLTVT.

The table lists this clonotype with many counts. The chain carries TRBV21-1 and TRBJ2-7; the table assigns TRBD1, which was not confirmed against the DNA. TRBV21-1 is an annotated pseudogene. There are 16 residues in the CDR3. The CDR3 protein is CASSNRERGSSYEQYV. In nucleotides, the CDR3 is TGTGCCAGCAGCAACCGGGAGCGGGGGAGCTCCTACGAGCAGTACGTC.